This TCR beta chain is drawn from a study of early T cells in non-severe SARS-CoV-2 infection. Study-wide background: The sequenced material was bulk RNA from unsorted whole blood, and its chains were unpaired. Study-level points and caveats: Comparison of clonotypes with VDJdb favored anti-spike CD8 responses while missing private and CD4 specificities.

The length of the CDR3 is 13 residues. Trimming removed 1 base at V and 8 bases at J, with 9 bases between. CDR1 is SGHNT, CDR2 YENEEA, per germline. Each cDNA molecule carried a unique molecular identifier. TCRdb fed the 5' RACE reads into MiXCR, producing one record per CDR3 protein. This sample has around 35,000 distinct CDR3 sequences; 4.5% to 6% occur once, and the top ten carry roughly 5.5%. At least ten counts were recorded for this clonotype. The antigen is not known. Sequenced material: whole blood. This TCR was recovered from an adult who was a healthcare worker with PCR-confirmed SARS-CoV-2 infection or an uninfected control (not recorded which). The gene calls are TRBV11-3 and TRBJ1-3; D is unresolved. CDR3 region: CASSLGPDDTIYF. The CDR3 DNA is TGTGCCAGCAGCTTAGGCCCCGATGACACCATATATTTT.